A single sample is the source of the 8 T cell receptor beta chains below, sequenced in a study of cytotoxic CD8 clonotypes in ibrutinib-treated CLL. Produced via immunoSEQ multiplex PCR; TCRdb's table is partial and in-frame only. The sample lists under 300,000 clones; approximately 79% were seen once. The material sequenced was PBMCs, taken at disease progression, from a patient treated with ibrutinib. The origin of the receptors is a human donor with chronic lymphocytic leukemia.

CDR3 sequence reads: CASSISGTDTQYF. The CDR3 DNA is TGTGCCAGCAGTATTTCAGGCACAGATACGCAGTATTTT. V gene TRBV25-1 combines with J gene TRBJ2-3; D uncertain. V lost 5 bases, J lost 1 base, and 7 bases lay in between. This CDR3 region has 13 residues. CDR1 and CDR2 from the germline V gene are MGHDK and SYGVNS.

V gene TRBV7-9 combines with J gene TRBJ2-7; D is possibly TRBD1 (7 bases). CDR1 is SEHNR and CDR2 is FQNEAQ in the germline V gene (reference sequence). V lost 0 bases and J 4 bases, leaving 13 bases between the germline ends. This CDR3 comprises 15 residues. This chain's CDR3 is CASSLALAGGYEQYF. CDR3 bases: TGTGCCAGCAGCTTAGCGCTGGCAGGGGGGTACGAGCAGTACTTC. Based on the CDR3 plus reference TRBV7-9 and TRBJ2-7, the full variable domain is DTGVSQNPRHKITKRGQNVTFRCDPISEHNRLYWYRQTLGQGPEFLTYFQNEAQLEKSRLLSDRFSAERPKGSFSTLEIQRTEQGDSAMYLCASSLALAGGYEQYFGPGTRLTVT.

This clone turned up a few times. The chain couples TRBV9 to TRBJ1-1; D remains unclear. CDR3 length equals 14 residues. Germline V lookup: CDR1 SGDLS, CDR2 YYNGEE. V shed 0 bases and J shed 0 bases, with 6 bases lying between them. Written as DNA, the CDR3 is TGTGCCAGCAGCGTAGCCAAGGTGAACACTGAAGCTTTCTTT. It specifies CASSVAKVNTEAFF.

This clone has only a few counts. The V call is TRBV7-2, the J call TRBJ2-7; a possible D gene is TRBD1 (6 bases). With 2 bases removed from V and 3 bases from J, the gap between germline ends came to 11 bases. Germline lookup yields CDR1 SGHTA and CDR2 FQGNSA. This CDR3 has 14 residues. CDR3 residues: CASSLSGTIYEQYF. The CDR3 DNA reads as TGTGCCAGCAGCTTATCCGGGACAATCTACGAGCAGTACTTC. The full variable domain, with the rest looked up from reference TRBV7-2 and TRBJ2-7, is GAGVSQSPSNKVTEKGKDVELRCDPISGHTALYWYRQSLGQGLEFLIYFQGNSAPDKSGLPSDRFSAERTGGSVSTLTIQRTQQEDSAVYLCASSLSGTIYEQYFGPGTRLTVT.

The chain is built from TRBV11-2 and TRBJ2-2; 16 bases map to TRBD2. CDR3 length: 19 residues. CDR1 SGHAT and CDR2 FQNNGV come from the germline V gene. Germline trimming cut 0 bases from V and 4 bases from J; bases unmatched to any gene: 5. The DNA of the CDR3 is TGTGCCAGCAGCTTAGATACGGGACTAGCGGGAGGGAGCACCGGGGAGCTGTTTTTT. Encoded protein: CASSLDTGLAGGSTGELFF. Filled out from reference TRBV11-2 and TRBJ2-2, the complete variable domain reads EAGVAQSPRYKIIEKRQSVAFWCNPISGHATLYWYQQILGQGPKLLIQFQNNGVVDDSQLPKDRFSAERLKGVDSTLKIQPAKLEDSAVYLCASSLDTGLAGGSTGELFFGEGSRLTVL.

V gene TRBV4-1 combines with J gene TRBJ1-1; 7 nucleotides align to TRBD1. Germline V gene data show CDR1 as MGHRA and CDR2 as YSYEKL. This CDR3 comprises 12 residues. V lost 8 bases to trimming and J lost 6 bases; unmatched junction nucleotides: 6. CDR3 DNA sequence: TGCGCCAGCGGGACAGTATGGGCTGAAGCTTTCTTT. Amino acids: CASGTVWAEAFF.

The chain employs TRBV5-1 and TRBJ2-1, with D tentatively TRBD2 (7 bases). V shed 0 bases and J shed 7 bases, with 17 bases lying between them. Germline CDR1 is SGHRS and CDR2 is YFSETQ. The CDR3 is made up of 16 amino acids. CDR3 in DNA: TGCGCCAGCAGCTTGGTGGCGGGGGCCCAGAAGAATGAGCAGTTCTTC. Amino acids: CASSLVAGAQKNEQFF.

The chain employs TRBV4-2 and TRBJ2-1, with 13 nucleotides matching TRBD2. The germline gives CDR1 LGHNA, CDR2 YNFKEQ. This CDR3 contains 16 residues. With 4 bases clipped from V and 8 bases from J, the junction kept 8 bases outside the gene matches. CDR3 sequence: CASSPSLAGGVYEQFF. DNA for the CDR3: TGTGCCAGCAGCCCCTCACTAGCGGGGGGGGTCTATGAGCAGTTCTTC.